Presented here are 4 T cell receptor beta chains from one specimen sequenced in a study of shared clonotypes between healthy human individuals (dated by TCRdb to about 2020). Library construction relied on the immunoSEQ multiplex PCR assay. Drawn from immuneACCESS, this table holds only the in-frame rearrangements with V and J called that TCRdb kept. Clones are partly lost; checked studies trace under half to an unresolved V gene and leave the rest unexplained. This sample holds roughly 700,000 clones; about 74% were observed only once. The ten largest clonotypes hold about 1.7% of the sample. The sequenced sample consisted of memory CD4+ T cells sorted from blood. The cell subset or site label, as the study defines it: CD45RA-negative fraction. These receptors originate from a woman aged 25 to 39 in good health.

This clone is a singleton in its sample. The V gene is TRBV5-1, the J gene TRBJ2-2; 8 nucleotides line up with TRBD2. Germline CDR1 reads SGHRS; CDR2 reads YFSETQ. This CDR3 is built from 16 residues. The J segment lost 1 base and the V segment lost 5 bases, leaving 7 bases of the junction unmatched. Written as DNA, the CDR3 is TGCGCCAGCAGTGGCCAAACTAGCGGGAACACCGGGGAGCTGTTTTTT. Its translation is CASSGQTSGNTGELFF.

This clone was counted a single time. The V and J genes are TRBV4-2 and TRBJ2-1; TRBD2 might be the D (6 bases). The CDR3 covers 16 residues. Germline V gene lookup returns CDR1 LGHNA and CDR2 YNFKEQ. V was trimmed by 2 bases and J by 8 bases, leaving 19 bases between them. DNA of the CDR3: TGTGCCAGCAGCCAACCAGCGGGCCGAGCGGGTGATGAGCAGTTCTTC. Amino acid sequence: CASSQPAGRAGDEQFF.

CDR3 bases: TGCGCCAGCAGCTCAGGACAGGGGGAAGCTTTCTTT. Translating it yields CASSSGQGEAFF. J is TRBJ1-1 and V is TRBV5-1; TRBD1 matches 9 bases. This CDR3 region has 12 residues. Germline CDR1 is SGHRS and CDR2 is YFSETQ. With 3 bases clipped from V and 8 bases from J, the junction kept 2 bases outside the gene matches.

This chain links TRBV29-1 with TRBJ2-1, with 7 bases that match TRBD1. The CDR3 sequence is 12 residues long. V shed 6 bases, J shed 3 bases, and the junction held 2 bases outside the gene matches. The germline V gene encodes CDR1 SQVTM and CDR2 ANQGSEA. The DNA of the CDR3 is TGCAGCGTGAGACAGGGCTACAATGAGCAGTTCTTC. Translation gives CSVRQGYNEQFF.